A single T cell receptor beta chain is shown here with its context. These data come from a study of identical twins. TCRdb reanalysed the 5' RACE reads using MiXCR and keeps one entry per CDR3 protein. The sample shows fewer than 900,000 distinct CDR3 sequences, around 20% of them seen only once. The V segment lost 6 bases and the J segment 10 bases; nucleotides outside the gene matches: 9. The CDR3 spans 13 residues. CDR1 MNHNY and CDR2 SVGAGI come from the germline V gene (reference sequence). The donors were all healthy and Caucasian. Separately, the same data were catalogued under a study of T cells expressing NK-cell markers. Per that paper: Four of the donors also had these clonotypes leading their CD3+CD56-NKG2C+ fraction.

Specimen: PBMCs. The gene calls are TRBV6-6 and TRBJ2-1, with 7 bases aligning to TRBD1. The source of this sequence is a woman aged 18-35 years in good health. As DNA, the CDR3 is TGTGCCAGCAGCCCGGGACAGCATCGCGAGCAGTTCTTC. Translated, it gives CASSPGQHREQFF.